This T cell receptor beta chain was sequenced during a study of blood T cell repertoires in COVID-19. Study summary: Spain, Italy and the United States supplied samples that represented acute and convalescent COVID-19. PBMCs, B-cell-depleted T cells, or T cells provided the cDNA or gDNA that made up the material.

Germline CDR1 is SGHTA and CDR2 is FQGNSA. The CDR3 spans 17 residues. The V gene end was trimmed by 3 bases and the J gene end by 3 bases; junction bases not matched to a gene: 2. Original methodology: Reference gene primer amplification gave nucleated cell count estimates. Libraries were prepared by immunoSEQ multiplex PCR; TCRdb keeps only in-frame clonotypes and omits some of them. V and J calls and clone size follow that table, whereas D and trimming were derived from the DNA. The repertoire holds fewer than 350,000 clones, with around 87% as singletons. The material sequenced was peripheral blood. The receptor was isolated from a woman in her fifties or sixties who had recovered from COVID-19. The chain joins TRBV7-2 to TRBJ2-2; 15 positions agree with TRBD2. CDR3 nucleotide sequence: TGTGCCAGCAGCTTCAGGACTAGCGGGAGGGACACCGGGGAGCTGTTTTTT. This codes for CASSFRTSGRDTGELFF.